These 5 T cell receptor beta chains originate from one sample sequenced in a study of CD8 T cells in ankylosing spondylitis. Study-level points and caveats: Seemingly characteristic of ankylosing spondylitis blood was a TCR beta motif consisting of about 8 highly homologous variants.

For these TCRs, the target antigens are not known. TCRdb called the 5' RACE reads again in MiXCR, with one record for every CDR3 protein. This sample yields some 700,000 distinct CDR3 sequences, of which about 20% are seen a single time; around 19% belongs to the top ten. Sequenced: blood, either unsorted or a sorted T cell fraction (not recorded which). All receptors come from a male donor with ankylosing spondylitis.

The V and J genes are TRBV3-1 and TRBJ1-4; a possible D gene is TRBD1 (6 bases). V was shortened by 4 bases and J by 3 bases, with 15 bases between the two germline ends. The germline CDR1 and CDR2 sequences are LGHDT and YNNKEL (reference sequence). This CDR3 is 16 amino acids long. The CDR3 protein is CASSPPGGHPNEKLFF. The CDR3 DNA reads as TGTGCCAGCAGCCCTCCTGGGGGGCATCCTAATGAAAAACTGTTTTTT.

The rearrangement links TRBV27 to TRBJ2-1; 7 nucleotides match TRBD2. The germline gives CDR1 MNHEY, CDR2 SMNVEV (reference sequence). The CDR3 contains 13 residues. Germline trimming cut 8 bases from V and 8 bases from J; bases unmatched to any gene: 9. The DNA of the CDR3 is TGTGCCAGCGGCCCCCAGCGGGGCTATGAGCAGTTCTTC. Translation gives CASGPQRGYEQFF.

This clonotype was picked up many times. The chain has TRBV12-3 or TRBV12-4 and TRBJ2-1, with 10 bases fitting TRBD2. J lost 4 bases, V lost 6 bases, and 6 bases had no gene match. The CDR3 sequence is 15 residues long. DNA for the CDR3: TGTGCCAGCAGCCCCCCACTAGCGGGGTACAATGAGCAGTTCTTC. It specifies CASSPPLAGYNEQFF.

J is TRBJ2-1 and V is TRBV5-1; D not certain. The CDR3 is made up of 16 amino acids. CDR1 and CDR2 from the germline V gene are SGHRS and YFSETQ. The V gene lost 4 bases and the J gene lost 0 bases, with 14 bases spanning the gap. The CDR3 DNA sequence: TGCGCCAGCAGCGTCGGGCCGTTGAGCTCCTACAATGAGCAGTTCTTC. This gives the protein CASSVGPLSSYNEQFF.

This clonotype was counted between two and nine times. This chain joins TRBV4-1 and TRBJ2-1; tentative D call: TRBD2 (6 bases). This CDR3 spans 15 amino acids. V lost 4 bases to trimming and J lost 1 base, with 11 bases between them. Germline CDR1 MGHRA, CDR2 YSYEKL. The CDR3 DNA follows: TGCGCCAGCAGCCCCATAGCGGTATCCTACAATGAGCAGTTCTTC. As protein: CASSPIAVSYNEQFF.